This T cell receptor beta chain emerged from a study of T cell responses to AZD1222 COVID-19 vaccine. Overall study: Researchers grouped second doses given at about 4 or about 12 weeks into one pool. General study findings and limits: Just a handful of AZD1222 recipients were seropositive at baseline. The donors showed a predominance of white British ancestry and of females, with possible underestimation of clonal diversity.

With respect to this clone: Its cognate antigen is unknown.

Assay used: immunoSEQ multiplex PCR; TCRdb lists only in-frame clones, some missing. The sample lists some 180,000 clones, 85% to 95% occurring once. The V gene's germline CDR1 is GTSNPN and CDR2 SVGIG (reference sequence). The CDR3 spans 13 residues. The V end lost 5 bases, the J end lost 7 bases, and 15 bases lay between the germline ends. The sample was peripheral blood, taken on day 0 of AZD1222 vaccination. This TCR derives from an adult in good health. This chain uses TRBV30 with TRBJ2-4; the D gene is possibly TRBD1 (6 bases). The CDR3 DNA sequence: TGTGCCTGGCAGGGGTCGTTCGGGAACATTCAGTACTTC. Amino acids: CAWQGSFGNIQYF. Full variable domain (remainder filled in from reference TRBV30 and TRBJ2-4): SQTIHQWPATLVQPVGSPLSLECTVEGTSNPNLYWYRQAAGRGLQLLFYSVGIGQISSEVPQNLSASRPQDRQFILSSKKLLLSDSGFYLCAWQGSFGNIQYFGAGTRLSVL.